This TCR beta chain was obtained from a study of blood T cell repertoires in COVID-19. Study-wide context: Spain, Italy and the United States supplied samples that represented acute and convalescent COVID-19. Sources were T cells, B-cell-depleted T cells, or PBMCs; the material itself was cDNA or gDNA.

Original methodology: Nucleated cell counts were estimated from reference gene primer amplification. The data were produced by immunoSEQ multiplex PCR, yet TCRdb's version contains in-frame clones alone and is incomplete. V and J calls and clone size are given by that table; D and trimming were obtained from the DNA. The table records about 89,000 clones, roughly 80% of them present only once. This CDR3 has 14 amino acids. With 4 bases clipped from V and 2 bases from J, the junction kept 4 bases outside the gene matches. Per germline, CDR1 SGHDN and CDR2 FVKESK. Sequencing was performed on peripheral blood. This TCR was recovered from a woman of 80 years or more with acute or convalescent COVID-19. V gene TRBV14 combines with J gene TRBJ1-2; 7 bases fit TRBD1. CDR3 nucleotides: TGTGCCAGCAGCCGAGGGGACAGAAACTATGGCTACACCTTC. Its protein is CASSRGDRNYGYTF.